The 27 T cell receptor beta chains reported below all come from one sample, sequenced in a study of cytomegalovirus exposure and HLA in healthy donors. Amplification used 60 Vbeta primers and 13 Jbeta primers. Sequenced by immunoSEQ multiplex PCR; TCRdb stores in-frame clones only, minus some. Of 100,000 to 150,000 clones in the sample, around 80% were seen once. The specimen was PBMCs. Every receptor here comes from a female donor in good health and CMV-seronegative.

The chain is built from TRBV2 and TRBJ2-7; 7 bases map to TRBD2. V was pared by 8 bases and J by 4 bases, with 14 bases of the junction left unmatched. Germline V CDR1 and CDR2: SNHLY, FYNNEI. The CDR3 is 15 amino acids. Here the CDR3 reads CASCRVGGGGYEQYF. The CDR3 nucleotides are TGTGCCAGCTGCCGGGTCGGTGGGGGGGGGTACGAGCAGTACTTC.

This clone was counted between two and nine times. The chain recombines TRBV7-9 with TRBJ2-5; D may be TRBD1 (6 bases). The CDR3 runs to 14 residues. V lost 1 base and J lost 4, with 10 bases in between. Germline V gives CDR1 SEHNR, CDR2 FQNEAQ (reference sequence). The CDR3 is CASSLGGLSETQYF. The DNA of the CDR3 is TGTGCCAGCAGCTTAGGGGGGCTCTCAGAGACCCAGTACTTC.

The chain uses TRBV5-5 and TRBJ2-3; D ambiguous. Germline CDR1 and CDR2: SGHKS and YYEKEE (reference sequence). There are 13 residues in the CDR3. V was cut by 4 bases and J by 2 bases, with 8 bases left in between. CDR3 residues: CASSPPPTDTQYF. The CDR3 bases are TGTGCCAGCAGCCCTCCTCCCACAGATACGCAGTATTTT.

About this clone itself: This sample includes further DNA sequences coding for the same CDR3. The CDR3: CASSQEGQSYGDTQYF. The CDR3, as DNA: TGCGCCAGCAGCCAAGAGGGGCAGTCGTACGGAGATACGCAGTATTTT. The chain is built from TRBV4-3 and TRBJ2-3; tentative D call: TRBD1 (5 bases). CDR3 length: 16 residues. Trimming shortened V by 0 bases and J by 5 bases, and 15 bases separated the two germline ends. CDR1 and CDR2 from the germline V gene are LGHNA and YSLEER.

The chain uses TRBV28 and TRBJ1-2; a possible D gene is TRBD1 (6 bases). The germline CDR1 and CDR2 sequences are MDHEN and SYDVKM. With 4 bases removed from V and 6 bases from J, the gap between germline ends came to 18 bases. The CDR3 covers 15 residues. Here the CDR3 DNA reads TGTGCCAGCAGTTCTGACAGGAGGTACTTGGATGGCTACACCTTC. Translating gives CASSSDRRYLDGYTF.

Here the CDR3 reads CASSRRHVFGSTTNEKLFF. CDR3 nucleotide sequence: TGTGCCAGTAGTAGAAGACACGTCTTCGGGAGCACAACTAATGAAAAACTGTTTTTT. The J gene is TRBJ1-4, the V gene TRBV19; no clear D gene. The germline CDR1 and CDR2 sequences are LNHDA and SQIVND (reference sequence). The V end lost 4 bases, the J end lost 0 bases, and 21 bases lay between the germline ends. The CDR3 sequence is 19 residues long.

J is TRBJ2-5 and V is TRBV7-2; TRBD1 might be the D (7 bases). CDR3 length: 16 amino acids. Between the trimmed V and J ends, which lost 1 base and 5 bases, there was a span of 17 bases. Germline V gene lookup returns CDR1 SGHTA and CDR2 FQGNSA. The CDR3 here is CASSLVLAMTGETQYF. CDR3 DNA: TGTGCCAGCAGCTTAGTTCTAGCGATGACAGGGGAGACCCAGTACTTC. The full variable domain, in which reference TRBV7-2 and TRBJ2-5 provide the parts outside the CDR3, is GAGVSQSPSNKVTEKGKDVELRCDPISGHTALYWYRQSLGQGLEFLIYFQGNSAPDKSGLPSDRFSAERTGGSVSTLTIQRTQQEDSAVYLCASSLVLAMTGETQYFGPGTRLLVL.

This rearrangement joins TRBV7-3 to TRBJ2-2; 8 bases map to TRBD2. The trim removed 5 bases at V and 9 bases at J, leaving 11 bases unmatched. The CDR3 loop spans 15 amino acids. Germline-derived CDR1 and CDR2 are SGHTA and FQGTGA. CDR3 sequence: CASSTGLGAARELFF. The CDR3 DNA follows: TGTGCCAGCAGCACGGGACTAGGGGCCGCCAGGGAGCTGTTTTTT.

The V call is TRBV4-3, the J call TRBJ1-5, with 8 bases fitting TRBD1. Trimming at V came to 0 bases and at J to 6 bases, leaving 10 bases not matched to a gene. This CDR3 comprises 17 residues. The V gene's germline CDR1 is LGHNA and CDR2 YSLEER. Written as DNA, the CDR3 is TGCGCCAGCAGCCAAGATTTCGCGGCAGGGGGCGGTCAGCCCCAGCATTTT. Residues: CASSQDFAAGGGQPQHF.

This chain connects TRBV7-2 to TRBJ2-3, with TRBD1 identical over 11 bases. Germline values: CDR1 SGHTA, CDR2 FQGNSA. There are 16 residues in the CDR3. Trimming removed 5 bases from V and 2 bases from J; junction bases left unmatched: 6. The CDR3 coding sequence is TGTGCCAGCAGCACCGGACAGGGGGCCTTCACAGATACGCAGTATTTT. It translates to CASSTGQGAFTDTQYF.

This chain joins TRBV6-1 and TRBJ1-5; 7 bases are shared with TRBD1. Unmatched junction bases numbered 7, after V lost 4 bases and J lost 7 bases. This CDR3 spans 14 amino acids. Per germline, CDR1 MNHNS and CDR2 SASEGT. The CDR3 region is CASSAQGRGQPQHF. In nucleotides, the CDR3 is TGTGCCAGCAGTGCACAGGGCAGGGGGCAGCCCCAGCATTTT.

The rearrangement joins TRBV30 to TRBJ2-3, with a tentative D call TRBD1 (5 bases). Trimming removed 0 bases at V and 1 base at J, with 8 bases between. This CDR3 is built from 14 residues. Germline CDR1 and CDR2: GTSNPN and SVGIG (reference sequence). CDR3 sequence: CAWSVQGGTDTQYF. The CDR3 DNA reads as TGTGCCTGGAGTGTACAAGGGGGCACAGATACGCAGTATTTT.

This chain uses TRBV7-9 with TRBJ1-5, with a possible D match to TRBD1 (6 bases). Germline values: CDR1 SEHNR, CDR2 FQNEAQ (reference sequence). The CDR3 has 14 residues. The germline V and J ends were trimmed by 0 bases and 8 bases, with 11 bases remaining between them. The DNA for the CDR3 is TGTGCCAGCAGCTTAGCCGGGGGGGGCGAGCCCCAGCATTTT. Translated, it gives CASSLAGGGEPQHF.

The J gene is TRBJ2-5, the V gene TRBV7-9, with D tentatively TRBD2 (6 bases). The germline V gene has CDR1 SEHNR and CDR2 FQNEAQ (reference sequence). CDR3 size: 15 residues. Trimming removed 1 base from V and 1 base from J, with 10 bases in between. CDR3 sequence: CASSLGLEPQETQYF. CDR3 nucleotide sequence: TGTGCCAGCAGCTTAGGACTAGAACCCCAAGAGACCCAGTACTTC.

The chain couples TRBV7-9 to TRBJ2-3, with 9 bases aligning to TRBD2. The V and J ends lost 2 bases and 3 bases, in that order; junction bases with no gene match: 3. Germline-derived CDR1 and CDR2 are SEHNR and FQNEAQ (reference sequence). The CDR3 is 15 residues long. The CDR3 loop reads CASSLRLAETDTQYF. CDR3 in DNA: TGTGCCAGCAGCTTAAGACTAGCGGAAACAGATACGCAGTATTTT.

The chain uses TRBV30 and TRBJ2-1, with 9 bases identical to TRBD2. Germline V gene sequence: CDR1 GTSNPN, CDR2 SVGIG (reference sequence). The V segment lost 0 bases and the J segment 6 bases; nucleotides outside the gene matches: 6. The CDR3 is 15 amino acids. The CDR3 protein is CAWSVFSGGTNEQFF. Here the CDR3 DNA reads TGTGCCTGGAGTGTATTTAGCGGGGGTACCAATGAGCAGTTCTTC. Full variable domain (rest looked up from reference TRBV30 and TRBJ2-1): SQTIHQWPATLVQPVGSPLSLECTVEGTSNPNLYWYRQAAGRGLQLLFYSVGIGQISSEVPQNLSASRPQDRQFILSSKKLLLSDSGFYLCAWSVFSGGTNEQFFGPGTRLTVL.

This chain links TRBV7-3 with TRBJ2-5; 8 bases align to TRBD1. The CDR3 runs 14 residues. CDR1 SGHTA and CDR2 FQGTGA come from the germline V gene. Unmatched junction bases numbered 3, after V lost 5 bases and J lost 1 base. The CDR3 region has the DNA TGTGCCAGCAGCCCCGGGACAGGCCAAGAGACCCAGTACTTC. Amino acid sequence: CASSPGTGQETQYF.

This clone has just a few counts. V gene TRBV27 combines with J gene TRBJ2-3; 7 bases line up with TRBD2. Germline CDR1 reads MNHEY; CDR2 reads SMNVEV (reference sequence). With V trimmed by 3 bases and J by 4 bases, 4 bases remained unmatched. The CDR3 extends over 14 amino acids. The DNA for the CDR3 is TGTGCCAGCAGTTTTCCGGGAGGAGCAGATACGCAGTATTTT. It yields the protein CASSFPGGADTQYF.

This clone was found a few times. The chain combines TRBV10-3 with TRBJ2-7; D is possibly TRBD2 (6 bases). The CDR3 has 15 residues. The V end lost 6 bases, the J end lost 2 bases, and 17 bases lay between the germline ends. Germline loops: CDR1 ENHRY, CDR2 SYGVKD. The CDR3 coding sequence is TGTGCCATCAGGGGGGGACTCGATCGGGCCTACGAGCAGTACTTC. It yields the protein CAIRGGLDRAYEQYF.

V gene TRBV5-1 combines with J gene TRBJ2-7; the match to TRBD2 covers 9 bases. The V gene end was trimmed by 1 base and the J gene end by 0 bases; junction bases not matched to a gene: 2. This CDR3 comprises 15 residues. CDR1 is SGHRS, CDR2 YFSETQ, per germline. The CDR3 region has the DNA TGCGCCAGCAGCTTGAAACTAGCGGGCTCCTACGAGCAGTACTTC. It specifies CASSLKLAGSYEQYF.

CDR3 in DNA: TGTGCCAGCAGTTTATCGGTGCCCGGGGAACTGTTTTTT. Its translation is CASSLSVPGELFF. The chain carries TRBV27 and TRBJ1-4, with unresolved D. CDR3 length: 13 amino acids. V gave up 0 bases and J gave up 12 bases, with 11 bases separating them. Germline-derived CDR1 and CDR2 are MNHEY and SMNVEV (reference sequence).

About this clone: The sample carries other DNA sequences with the same CDR3. The V call is TRBV7-2, the J call TRBJ2-5, with D perhaps matching TRBD1 (5 bases). The CDR3 runs 12 residues. Between the trimmed V and J ends, which lost 1 base and 5 bases, there was a span of 5 bases. Germline CDR1 SGHTA, CDR2 FQGNSA. The CDR3 DNA sequence: TGTGCCAGCAGCTTAGACAGGGAGACCCAGTACTTC. Protein: CASSLDRETQYF.

V gene TRBV15 combines with J gene TRBJ1-5; 7 bases match TRBD1. The CDR3 has 14 amino acids. The germline CDR1 and CDR2 sequences are LNHNV and YYDKDF (reference sequence). Trimming removed 1 base from V and 5 bases from J; junction bases left unmatched: 2. The CDR3 DNA follows: TGTGCCACCAGCAGAGTCAGGGGGGATCAGCCCCAGCATTTT. Its protein product is CATSRVRGDQPQHF.

This clone was seen just once. The V call is TRBV19, the J call TRBJ1-1; 7 bases align to TRBD1. V trimming: 4 bases; J trimming: 1 base; junction bases outside the gene matches: 3. The CDR3 has 14 amino acids. Germline V CDR1 and CDR2: LNHDA, SQIVND (reference sequence). The CDR3 coding sequence is TGTGCCAGTAGTAGAGGGACAGAGAACACTGAAGCTTTCTTT. This translates into CASSRGTENTEAFF. Combining the CDR3 with reference TRBV19 and TRBJ1-1 gives the whole variable domain DGGITQSPKYLFRKEGQNVTLSCEQNLNHDAMYWYRQDPGQGLRLIYYSQIVNDFQKGDIAEGYSVSREKKESFPLTVTSAQKNPTAFYLCASSRGTENTEAFFGQGTRLTVV.

This chain joins TRBV29-1 and TRBJ1-2; possible D gene TRBD1, 6 bases. The CDR3 is 13 amino acids. From germline, CDR1 is SQVTM and CDR2 ANQGSEA. V was trimmed by 2 bases and J by 6 bases, leaving 13 bases between them. As DNA, the CDR3 is TGCAGCGTTGAAAACGGACAGCTGGATGGCTACACCTTC. Its translation is CSVENGQLDGYTF. Full variable domain (missing parts from reference TRBV29-1 and TRBJ1-2): SAVISQKPSRDICQRGTSLTIQCQVDSQVTMMFWYRQQPGQSLTLIATANQGSEATYESGFVIDKFPISRPNLTFSTLTVSNMSPEDSSIYLCSVENGQLDGYTFGSGTRLTVV.

This chain joins TRBV28 and TRBJ2-3, with 9 bases aligning to TRBD2. This CDR3 is built from 15 residues. Germline V lookup: CDR1 MDHEN, CDR2 SYDVKM. The V gene end was trimmed by 6 bases and the J gene end by 2 bases; junction bases not matched to a gene: 6. CDR3 sequence (DNA): TGTGCCAGCAGCGCTCGACTAGCGGTCACAGATACGCAGTATTTT. This translates into CASSARLAVTDTQYF.

The chain carries TRBV9 and TRBJ1-1; D not resolved. Germline V CDR1 and CDR2: SGDLS, YYNGEE. V dropped 6 bases and J dropped 1 base, with 13 bases sitting between them. The CDR3 extends over 14 amino acids. The CDR3 here is CASKPTGGNTEAFF. In DNA, the CDR3 is TGTGCCAGCAAGCCCACGGGAGGGAACACTGAAGCTTTCTTT. The complete variable domain, with remaining parts taken from reference TRBV9 and TRBJ1-1, reads DSGVTQTPKHLITATGQRVTLRCSPRSGDLSVYWYQQSLDQGLQFLIQYYNGEERAKGNILERFSAQQFPDLHSELNLSSLELGDSALYFCASKPTGGNTEAFFGQGTRLTVV.